These 9 T cell receptor beta chains came from one sample sequenced in a study of blood T cell repertoires in COVID-19. This table comes from immunoSEQ multiplex PCR, and its TCRdb copy is limited to in-frame clones, with some not included. The repertoire has about 300,000 clones, 83% of them found once; the top ten carry 8% to 10%. Sequencing was carried out using peripheral blood. The receptor set was obtained from a woman in her 50s who had recovered from COVID-19.

The sample holds a few counts of this clone. The gene calls are TRBV28 and TRBJ1-5; 8 positions match TRBD1. Germline CDR1 and CDR2: MDHEN and SYDVKM. The V segment lost 6 bases and the J segment 6 bases; nucleotides outside the gene matches: 4. The CDR3 sequence is 13 residues long. The CDR3 reads CASSYRGTQPQHF. The CDR3 nucleotides read TGTGCCAGCAGCTACAGGGGGACTCAGCCCCAGCATTTT.

This clone has more than one count but fewer than ten. The CDR3 bases are TGTGCCAGCAGTTTGTCCGGGACAGGGGGCTCCTATAATTCACCCCTCCACTTT. It encodes CASSLSGTGGSYNSPLHF. The chain employs TRBV28 and TRBJ1-6; 11 bases are a match to TRBD1. CDR3 length: 18 residues. Germline values: CDR1 MDHEN, CDR2 SYDVKM. J was trimmed by 0 bases and V by 3 bases; bases with no gene match: 4.

The V gene is TRBV6-4, the J gene TRBJ2-5; 11 bases map to TRBD2. This CDR3 has 15 amino acids. Trimming removed 4 bases from V and 1 base from J; junction bases left unmatched: 2. CDR1 and CDR2 from the germline V gene are MRHNA and SNTAGT. In nucleotides, the CDR3 is TGTGCCAGCAGTGGGACTAGCGGGCCCCAAGAGACCCAGTACTTC. Translated, it gives CASSGTSGPQETQYF.

The chain links TRBV6-6 to TRBJ2-1; 12 bases agree with TRBD2. The CDR3 length is 16 residues. Germline lookup yields CDR1 MNHNY and CDR2 SVGAGI (reference sequence). The V and J ends lost 0 bases and 7 bases, in that order; junction bases with no gene match: 4. Written as DNA, the CDR3 is TGTGCCAGCAGTTACTCCGCTAGCGGGGGGGGGAATGAGCAGTTCTTC. Its translation is CASSYSASGGGNEQFF.

Turning to this clone: The same CDR3 is also encoded by other DNA sequences in this sample. The chain carries TRBV6-2 or TRBV6-3 and TRBJ2-7, with D unclear. The germline V gene encodes CDR1 MNHEY and CDR2 SVGEGT. V lost 6 bases and J lost 0, with 6 bases in between. This CDR3 is built from 12 residues. The CDR3 DNA reads as TGTGCCAGCAGCAGGAGCTCCTACGAGCAGTACTTC. As protein: CASSRSSYEQYF.

In the case of this clone: A much larger clone sits a single nucleotide away, making a read error possible. This chain connects TRBV4-1 to TRBJ2-7, with 7 bases identical to TRBD1. The V and J ends lost 4 bases and 6 bases, in that order; junction bases with no gene match: 18. CDR1 and CDR2 from the germline V gene are MGHRA and YSYEKL. This CDR3 has 17 amino acids. The CDR3 is CASSPAIRAAGGAEQYF. CDR3 bases: TGCGCCAGCAGCCCCGCGATCCGAGCGGCAGGGGGAGCCGAGCAGTACTTC.

Only a few counts were recorded for this clone. The identical CDR3 is also encoded by other nucleotide sequences in the sample. The J gene is TRBJ1-1, the V gene TRBV18, with D possibly matching TRBD1 (6 bases). The CDR3 has 13 residues. The germline V and J ends were trimmed by 2 bases and 7 bases, with 11 bases remaining between them. Germline-derived CDR1 and CDR2 are KGHSH and LQKENI. The CDR3 DNA is TGTGCCAGCTCACCAAGGACAGAAAATGAAGCTTTCTTT. Translation: CASSPRTENEAFF.

This clone was found once. V gene TRBV7-9 combines with J gene TRBJ2-7; 11 bases are a match to TRBD1. V dropped 1 base and J dropped 1; count of bases not matched to a gene: 3. CDR1 SEHNR and CDR2 FQNEAQ come from the germline V gene (reference sequence). The CDR3 extends over 16 amino acids. Here the CDR3 DNA reads TGTGCCAGCAGCTTAGGGGGGACAGGGGGATCCTACGAGCAGTACTTC. Encoded protein: CASSLGGTGGSYEQYF.

V usage is TRBV9 and J usage is TRBJ2-7; D perhaps matches TRBD2 (7 bases). V was cut by 1 base and J by 2 bases, with 16 bases left in between. The CDR3 sequence is 16 residues long. The V gene's germline CDR1 is SGDLS and CDR2 YYNGEE. CDR3 sequence: CASSVTAGARAYEQYF. For the CDR3, the DNA is TGTGCCAGCAGCGTAACGGCGGGGGCCCGTGCCTACGAGCAGTACTTC.